This T cell receptor beta chain appears in the sequencing data of a study of blood T cell repertoires in COVID-19. Study context: Some COVID-19 samples were acute and others convalescent; all came from the United States, Italy and Spain. PBMCs, B-cell-depleted T cells, or T cells were the source of the cDNA or gDNA that made up the material.

As originally analysed: Estimated nucleated cell counts came from reference gene primer amplification. Produced via immunoSEQ multiplex PCR; TCRdb's table is partial and in-frame only. The V and J calls and clone size come from that table; D and trimming were worked out from the DNA. Here the sample spans approximately 250,000 clones, around 93% being singletons. This CDR3 contains 14 residues. V dropped 11 bases and J dropped 2 bases, with 18 bases sitting between them. Germline V gives CDR1 LNHDA, CDR2 SQIVND (reference sequence). Material for sequencing was PBMCs or T cells enriched from blood (not recorded which). The chain combines TRBV19 with TRBJ1-2, with D unresolved. This sequence was found in a man aged 35 to 55 who had been exposed to COVID-19. The CDR3 loop reads CAAWTGNGNYGYTF. As DNA, the CDR3 is TGTGCCGCTTGGACCGGGAACGGCAACTATGGCTACACCTTC.